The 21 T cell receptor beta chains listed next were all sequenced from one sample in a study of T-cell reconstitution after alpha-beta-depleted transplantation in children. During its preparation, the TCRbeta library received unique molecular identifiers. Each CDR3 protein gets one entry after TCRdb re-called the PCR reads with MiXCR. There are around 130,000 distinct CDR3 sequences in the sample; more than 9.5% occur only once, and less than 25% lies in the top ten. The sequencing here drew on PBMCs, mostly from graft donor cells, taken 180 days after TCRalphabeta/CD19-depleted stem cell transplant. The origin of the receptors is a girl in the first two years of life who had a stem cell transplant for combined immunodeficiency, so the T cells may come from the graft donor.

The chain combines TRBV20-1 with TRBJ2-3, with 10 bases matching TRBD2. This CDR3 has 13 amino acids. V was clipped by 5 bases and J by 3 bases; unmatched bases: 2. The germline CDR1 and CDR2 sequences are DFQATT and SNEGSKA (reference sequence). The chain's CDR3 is CSARTSGTDTQYF. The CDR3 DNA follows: TGCAGTGCTCGGACTAGCGGAACAGATACGCAGTATTTT.

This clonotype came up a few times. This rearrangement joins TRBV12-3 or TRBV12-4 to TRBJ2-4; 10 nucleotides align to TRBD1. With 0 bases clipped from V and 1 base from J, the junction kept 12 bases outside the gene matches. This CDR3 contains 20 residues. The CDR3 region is CASSLAGTGERTSAKNIQYF. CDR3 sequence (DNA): TGTGCCAGCAGTTTAGCCGGGACAGGGGAGAGGACTTCGGCCAAAAACATTCAGTACTTC.

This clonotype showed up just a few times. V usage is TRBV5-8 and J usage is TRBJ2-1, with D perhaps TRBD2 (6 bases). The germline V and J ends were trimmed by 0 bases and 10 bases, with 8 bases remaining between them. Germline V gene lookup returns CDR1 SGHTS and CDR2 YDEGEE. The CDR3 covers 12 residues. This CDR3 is CASSLGGREQFF. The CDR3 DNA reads TGTGCCAGCAGCTTGGGAGGGAGGGAGCAGTTCTTC.

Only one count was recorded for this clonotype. CDR3 DNA: TGTGCCAGCAGCTCTCGACTAGCGGGGTACAATGAGCAGTTCTTC. Translated, it gives CASSSRLAGYNEQFF. The gene calls are TRBV7-6 and TRBJ2-1; TRBD2 matches at 11 bases. Trimming took 4 bases from V and 4 from J; bases not matched to a gene: 3. Germline values: CDR1 SGHVS, CDR2 FNYEAQ. The CDR3 totals 15 residues.

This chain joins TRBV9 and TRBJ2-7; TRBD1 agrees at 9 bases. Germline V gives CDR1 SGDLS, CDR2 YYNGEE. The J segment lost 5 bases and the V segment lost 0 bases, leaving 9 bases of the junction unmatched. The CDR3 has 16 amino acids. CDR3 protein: CASSVGTGALGDEQYF. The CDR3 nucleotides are TGTGCCAGCAGCGTAGGGACAGGGGCCCTCGGGGACGAGCAGTACTTC.

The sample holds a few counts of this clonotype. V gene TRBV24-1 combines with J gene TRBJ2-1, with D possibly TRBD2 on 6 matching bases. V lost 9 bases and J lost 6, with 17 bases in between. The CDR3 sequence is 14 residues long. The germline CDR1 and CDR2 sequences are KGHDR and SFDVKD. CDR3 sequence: CATSGAAEVNEQFF. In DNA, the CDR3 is TGTGCCACCTCGGGAGCAGCTGAGGTCAATGAGCAGTTCTTC.

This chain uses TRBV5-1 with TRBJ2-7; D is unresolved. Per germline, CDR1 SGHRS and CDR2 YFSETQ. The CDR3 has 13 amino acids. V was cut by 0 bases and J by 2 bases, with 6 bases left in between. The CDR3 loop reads CASSLDLTYEQYF. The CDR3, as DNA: TGCGCCAGCAGCTTGGACTTAACCTACGAGCAGTACTTC.

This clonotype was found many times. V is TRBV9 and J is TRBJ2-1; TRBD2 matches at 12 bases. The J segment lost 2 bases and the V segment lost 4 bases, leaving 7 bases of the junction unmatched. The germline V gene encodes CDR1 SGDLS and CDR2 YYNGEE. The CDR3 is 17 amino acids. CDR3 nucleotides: TGTGCCAGCAGCCCCCAGGCTAGCGGGAGGGCCTACAATGAGCAGTTCTTC. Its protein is CASSPQASGRAYNEQFF. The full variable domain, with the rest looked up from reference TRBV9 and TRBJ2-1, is DSGVTQTPKHLITATGQRVTLRCSPRSGDLSVYWYQQSLDQGLQFLIQYYNGEERAKGNILERFSAQQFPDLHSELNLSSLELGDSALYFCASSPQASGRAYNEQFFGPGTRLTVL.

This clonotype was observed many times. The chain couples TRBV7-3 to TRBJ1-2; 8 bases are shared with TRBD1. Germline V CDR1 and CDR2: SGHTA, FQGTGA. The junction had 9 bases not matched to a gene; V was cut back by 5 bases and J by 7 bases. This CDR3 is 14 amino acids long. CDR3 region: CASSPTPGGRGYTF. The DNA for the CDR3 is TGTGCCAGCAGCCCAACCCCAGGGGGCCGTGGCTACACCTTC.

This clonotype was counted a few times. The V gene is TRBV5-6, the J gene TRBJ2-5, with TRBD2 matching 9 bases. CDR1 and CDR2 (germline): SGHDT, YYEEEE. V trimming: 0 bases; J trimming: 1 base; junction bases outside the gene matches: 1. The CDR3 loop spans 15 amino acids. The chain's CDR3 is CASSLASGTQETQYF. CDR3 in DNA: TGTGCCAGCAGCTTGGCTAGCGGGACCCAAGAGACCCAGTACTTC.

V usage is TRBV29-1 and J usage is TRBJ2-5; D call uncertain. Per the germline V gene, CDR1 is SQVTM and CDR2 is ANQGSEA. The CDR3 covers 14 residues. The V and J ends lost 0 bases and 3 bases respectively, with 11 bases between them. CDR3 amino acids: CSVEDLDGKETQYF. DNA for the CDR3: TGCAGCGTTGAAGATCTAGATGGAAAAGAGACCCAGTACTTC.

CDR3 DNA: TGTGCCAGCAGTTTAATGGGTAGCGGGAGGGCCTTGGAAGAGACCCAGTACTTC. Translating it yields CASSLMGSGRALEETQYF. The chain carries TRBV12-3 or TRBV12-4 and TRBJ2-5, with 11 bases fitting TRBD2. This CDR3 contains 18 residues. V shed 2 bases and J 3 bases; nucleotides not matched to a gene: 11.

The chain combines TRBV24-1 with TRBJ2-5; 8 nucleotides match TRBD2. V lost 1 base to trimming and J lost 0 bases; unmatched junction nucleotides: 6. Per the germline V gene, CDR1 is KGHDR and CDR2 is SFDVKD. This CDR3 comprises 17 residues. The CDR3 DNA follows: TGTGCCACCAGTGATTTCTCTACGGGGGGGTACCAAGAGACCCAGTACTTC. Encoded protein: CATSDFSTGGYQETQYF.

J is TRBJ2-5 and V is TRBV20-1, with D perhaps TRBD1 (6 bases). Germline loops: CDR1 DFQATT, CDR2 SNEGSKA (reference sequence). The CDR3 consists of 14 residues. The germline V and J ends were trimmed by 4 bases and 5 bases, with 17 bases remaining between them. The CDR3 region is CSATKQGLHETQYF. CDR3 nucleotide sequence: TGCAGTGCTACCAAACAGGGCCTCCACGAGACCCAGTACTTC.

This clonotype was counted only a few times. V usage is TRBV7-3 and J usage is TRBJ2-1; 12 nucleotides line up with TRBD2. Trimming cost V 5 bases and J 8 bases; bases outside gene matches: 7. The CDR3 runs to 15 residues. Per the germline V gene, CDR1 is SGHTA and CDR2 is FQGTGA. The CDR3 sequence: CASSLAGGLMDEQFF. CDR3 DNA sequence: TGTGCCAGCAGCCTAGCGGGGGGGCTGATGGATGAGCAGTTCTTC.

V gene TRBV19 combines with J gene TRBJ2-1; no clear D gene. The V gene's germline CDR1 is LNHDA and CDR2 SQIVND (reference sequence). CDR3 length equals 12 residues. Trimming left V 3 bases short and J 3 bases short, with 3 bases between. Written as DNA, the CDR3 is TGTGCCAGTAGTATGGTCTACAATGAGCAGTTCTTC. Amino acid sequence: CASSMVYNEQFF.

The CDR3 bases are TGCGCCAGCAGCTTGGGTTCAGGGGGCGCAGATACGCAGTATTTT. Protein sequence: CASSLGSGGADTQYF. The chain is built from TRBV5-1 and TRBJ2-3, with 8 bases identical to TRBD1. V was clipped by 0 bases and J by 4 bases; unmatched bases: 4. The germline V gene encodes CDR1 SGHRS and CDR2 YFSETQ. CDR3 size: 15 residues.

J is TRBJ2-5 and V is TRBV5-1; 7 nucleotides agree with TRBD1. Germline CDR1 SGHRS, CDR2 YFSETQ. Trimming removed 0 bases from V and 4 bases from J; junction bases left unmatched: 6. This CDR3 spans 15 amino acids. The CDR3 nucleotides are TGCGCCAGCAGCTTGGGAACAGGGGCTGGAGAGACCCAGTACTTC. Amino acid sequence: CASSLGTGAGETQYF.

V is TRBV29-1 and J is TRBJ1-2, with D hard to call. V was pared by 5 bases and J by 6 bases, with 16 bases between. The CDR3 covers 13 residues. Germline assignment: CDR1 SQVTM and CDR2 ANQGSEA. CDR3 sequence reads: CSVPPPGEHGYTF. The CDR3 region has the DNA TGCAGCGTTCCCCCACCGGGAGAGCATGGCTACACCTTC.

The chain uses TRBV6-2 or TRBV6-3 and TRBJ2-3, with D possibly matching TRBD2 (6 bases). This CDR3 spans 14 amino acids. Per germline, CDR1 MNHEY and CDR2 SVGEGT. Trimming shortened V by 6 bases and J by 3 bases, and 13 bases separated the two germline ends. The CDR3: CASSQSGRTDTQYF. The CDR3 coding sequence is TGTGCCAGCAGCCAGTCTGGGAGGACAGATACGCAGTATTTT.

The chain's CDR3 is CASRPQGPEQYF. The CDR3 nucleotides are TGTGCCAGCAGGCCACAGGGACCCGAGCAGTACTTC. The rearrangement links TRBV2 to TRBJ2-7; D possibly corresponds to TRBD1 (6 bases). Germline CDR1 reads SNHLY; CDR2 reads FYNNEI. This CDR3 contains 12 residues. The ends were cut back, 6 bases at V and 6 bases at J, with 12 bases in the middle.